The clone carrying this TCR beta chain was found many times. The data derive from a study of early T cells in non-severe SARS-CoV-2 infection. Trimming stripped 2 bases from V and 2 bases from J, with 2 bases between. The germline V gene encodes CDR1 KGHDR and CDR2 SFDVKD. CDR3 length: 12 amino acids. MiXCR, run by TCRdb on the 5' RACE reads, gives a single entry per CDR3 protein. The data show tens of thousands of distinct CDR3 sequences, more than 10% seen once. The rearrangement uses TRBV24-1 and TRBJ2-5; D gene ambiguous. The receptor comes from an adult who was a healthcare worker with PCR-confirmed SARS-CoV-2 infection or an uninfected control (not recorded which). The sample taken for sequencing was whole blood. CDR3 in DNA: TGTGCCACCAGTGATTCACAAGAGACCCAGTACTTC. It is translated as CATSDSQETQYF.